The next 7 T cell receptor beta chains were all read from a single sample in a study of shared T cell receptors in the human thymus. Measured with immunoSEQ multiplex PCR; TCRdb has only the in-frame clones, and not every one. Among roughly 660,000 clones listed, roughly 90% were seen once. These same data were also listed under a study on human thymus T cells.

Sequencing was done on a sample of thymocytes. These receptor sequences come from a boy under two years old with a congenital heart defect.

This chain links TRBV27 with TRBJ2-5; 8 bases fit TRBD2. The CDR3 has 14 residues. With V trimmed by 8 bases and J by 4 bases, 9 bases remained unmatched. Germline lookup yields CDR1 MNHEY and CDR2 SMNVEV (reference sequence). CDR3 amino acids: CASRTDGRGETQYF. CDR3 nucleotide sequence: TGTGCCAGCCGGACAGACGGGAGGGGAGAGACCCAGTACTTC.

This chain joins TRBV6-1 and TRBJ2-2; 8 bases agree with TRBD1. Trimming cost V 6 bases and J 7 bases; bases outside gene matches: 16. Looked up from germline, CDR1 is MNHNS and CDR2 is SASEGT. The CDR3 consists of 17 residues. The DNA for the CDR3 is TGTGCCAGCAGCGAAAAGCGTGGACAGGGCCTACACGGGGAGCTGTTTTTT. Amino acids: CASSEKRGQGLHGELFF.

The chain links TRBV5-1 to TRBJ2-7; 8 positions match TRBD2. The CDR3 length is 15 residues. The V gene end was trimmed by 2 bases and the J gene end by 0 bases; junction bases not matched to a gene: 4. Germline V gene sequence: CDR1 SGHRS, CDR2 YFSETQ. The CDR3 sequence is CASSFLAGLSYEQYF. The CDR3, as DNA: TGCGCCAGCAGCTTTCTAGCGGGTCTCTCCTACGAGCAGTACTTC.

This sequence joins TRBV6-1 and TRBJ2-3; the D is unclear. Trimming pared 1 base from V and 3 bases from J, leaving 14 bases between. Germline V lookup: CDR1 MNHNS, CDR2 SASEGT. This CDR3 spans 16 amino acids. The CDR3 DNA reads TGTGCCAGCAGTGAAGTGTGGGCCGGTGCGACAGATACGCAGTATTTT. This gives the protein CASSEVWAGATDTQYF.

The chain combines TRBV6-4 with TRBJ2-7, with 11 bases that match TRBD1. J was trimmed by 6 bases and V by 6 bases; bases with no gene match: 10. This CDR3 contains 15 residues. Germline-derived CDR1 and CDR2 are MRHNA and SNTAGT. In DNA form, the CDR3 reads TGTGCCAGCAGCCTAAAGGGACAGGGGGTTCGCGAGCAGTACTTC. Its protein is CASSLKGQGVREQYF.

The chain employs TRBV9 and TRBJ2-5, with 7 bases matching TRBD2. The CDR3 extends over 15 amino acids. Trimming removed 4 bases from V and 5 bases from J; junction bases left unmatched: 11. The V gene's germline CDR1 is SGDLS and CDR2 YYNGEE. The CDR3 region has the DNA TGTGCCAGCAGCCACGGGGAGGGGTCTTGGGAGACCCAGTACTTC. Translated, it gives CASSHGEGSWETQYF.

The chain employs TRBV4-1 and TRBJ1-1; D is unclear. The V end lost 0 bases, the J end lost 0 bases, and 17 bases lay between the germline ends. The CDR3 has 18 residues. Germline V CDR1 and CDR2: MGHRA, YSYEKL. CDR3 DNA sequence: TGCGCCAGCAGCCAAGATCGTCGAATCGTACTCATGAACACTGAAGCTTTCTTT. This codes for CASSQDRRIVLMNTEAFF.